Below, 7 T cell receptor beta chains from the same sample are listed, as sequenced in a study of blood T cells in healthy people across ages. Combining a sample-barcoded 5' primer with a J-beta primer mix, a second PCR ran for about 7 to 12 cycles. TCRdb reprocessed the 5' RACE reads via MiXCR and lists one record per CDR3 protein. The sample carries about 1.7 million distinct CDR3 sequences, 28% recorded once. Sequencing was performed on blood. These receptors all come from a woman aged 30 to 39 in good health.

The CDR3 reads CASSPRGRRSGANVLTF. The DNA of the CDR3 is TGTGCCAGCAGTCCCCGTGGACGTCGCTCTGGGGCCAACGTCCTGACTTTC. V gene TRBV6-1 combines with J gene TRBJ2-6; D not resolved. Trimming cost V 5 bases and J 0 bases, with 14 bases left between them. The CDR3 loop spans 17 amino acids. Germline CDR1 and CDR2: MNHNS and SASEGT.

This clonotype was detected a few times. The V call is TRBV20-1, the J call TRBJ1-1, with D uncertain. Germline-derived CDR1 and CDR2 are DFQATT and SNEGSKA (reference sequence). This CDR3 contains 13 residues. Trimming left V 0 bases short and J 4 bases short, with 9 bases between. CDR3: CSARDRKATEAFF. The CDR3 DNA reads TGCAGTGCTAGAGATAGGAAGGCCACTGAAGCTTTCTTT.

As regards this clonotype: A read error may explain this, as a much larger clone is one base away. The chain is built from TRBV12-3 or TRBV12-4 and TRBJ2-5; 7 bases fit TRBD2. The DNA end is a closer match to TRBJ2-7, so the J assignment may be wrong. The CDR3 totals 14 residues. The CDR3 reads CTSGPGGSYYEQYF. In DNA form, the CDR3 reads TGTACCAGCGGTCCGGGCGGGAGTTACTACGAGCAGTACTTC.

The chain couples TRBV27 to TRBJ2-1; D perhaps matches TRBD2 (7 bases). V was pared by 5 bases and J by 5 bases, with 16 bases between. Germline V gene data show CDR1 as MNHEY and CDR2 as SMNVEV (reference sequence). This CDR3 is 15 amino acids long. The CDR3 protein is CASSPLGGGNNEQFF. The CDR3 DNA reads as TGTGCCAGCAGTCCCCTAGGGGGGGGGAACAATGAGCAGTTCTTC.

This clonotype was seen more than once but under ten times. This sequence joins TRBV7-7 and TRBJ1-5; 11 positions match TRBD1. After removal of 4 bases from V and 0 bases from J, the junction contained 14 bases not matched to a gene. The germline V gene has CDR1 SSHAT and CDR2 FNYEAQ (reference sequence). The CDR3 spans 20 residues. The CDR3 region has the DNA TGTGCCAGCAGCTCCCTCCTCCGGACAGGGGGCTTAGGTAGCAATCAGCCCCAGCATTTT. This codes for CASSSLLRTGGLGSNQPQHF.

This clonotype was seen only a few times. The rearrangement uses TRBV6-6 and TRBJ2-1, with D tentatively TRBD2 (5 bases). Per the germline V gene, CDR1 is MNHNY and CDR2 is SVGAGI (reference sequence). The V and J ends lost 2 bases and 6 bases respectively, with 11 bases between them. This CDR3 spans 14 amino acids. CDR3 DNA sequence: TGTGCCAGCAGTTACCCTGGACTCTCCAATGAGCAGTTCTTC. This sequence encodes CASSYPGLSNEQFF.

This clonotype was found many times. The chain carries TRBV15 and TRBJ2-7; maybe TRBD2 (5 bases). V was pared by 1 base and J by 7 bases, with 8 bases between. The CDR3 sequence is 12 residues long. The germline V gene has CDR1 LNHNV and CDR2 YYDKDF (reference sequence). CDR3 nucleotides: TGTGCCACCAGCAGAGTTCCGGGAGAGCAGTACTTC. Amino acids: CATSRVPGEQYF.